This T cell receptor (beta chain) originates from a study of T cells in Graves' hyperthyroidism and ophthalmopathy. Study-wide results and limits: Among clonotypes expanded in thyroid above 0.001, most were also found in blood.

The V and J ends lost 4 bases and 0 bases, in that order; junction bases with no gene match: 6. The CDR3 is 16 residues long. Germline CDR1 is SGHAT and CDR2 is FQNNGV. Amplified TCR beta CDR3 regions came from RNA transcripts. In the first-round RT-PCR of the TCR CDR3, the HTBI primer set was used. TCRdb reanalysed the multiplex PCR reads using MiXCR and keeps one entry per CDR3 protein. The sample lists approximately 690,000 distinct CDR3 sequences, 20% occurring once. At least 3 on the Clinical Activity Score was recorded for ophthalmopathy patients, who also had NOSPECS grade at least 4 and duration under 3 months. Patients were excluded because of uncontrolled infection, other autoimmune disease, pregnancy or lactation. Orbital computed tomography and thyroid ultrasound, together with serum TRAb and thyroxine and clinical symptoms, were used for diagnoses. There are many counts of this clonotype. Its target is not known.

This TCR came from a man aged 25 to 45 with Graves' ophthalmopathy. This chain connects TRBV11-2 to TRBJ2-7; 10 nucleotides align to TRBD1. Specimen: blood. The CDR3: CASSSTGGQSSYEQYF. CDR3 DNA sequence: TGTGCCAGCAGCTCGACAGGGGGCCAGAGCTCCTACGAGCAGTACTTC.